This section outlines one T cell receptor (beta chain) sequence together with its context. Which antigen it targets is not known. The record has no base qualities; no much larger clone is one base away. The CDR3 regions of human TCRbeta chains were analyzed by immunosequencing. The source study handled its data this way. Repertoire TCRs were checked for matches against a reference library of SARS-CoV-2-specific TCRs that had been generated using the MIRA antigen-specificity platform. Breadth was defined as the fraction of unique TCRs that were SARS-CoV-2-associated, and depth was defined as the fraction of total T cells that were SARS-CoV-2-associated. Using the MIRA data, each spike-specific TCR was assigned both to the spike region to which the TCR was reactive and to a CD4 or CD8 class. Log10-transformed breadth and depth values were compared by one-way ANOVA with Sidak's multiple comparisons tests. TCRdb's version of the immuneACCESS table is confined to in-frame rearrangements and falls short of the full clone set. An unresolved V gene accounts for under half of the shortfall where checked; the remainder is of unknown origin. D and trimming were read from the DNA, whereas the V and J calls and clone size are those reported in that table. This sample has 110,000 to 150,000 clones in its table, and about 90% of those were observed once. Together, the top ten hold about 2.1% of the sample.

This entry comes from a study of T cell responses to AZD1222 COVID-19 vaccine (dated by TCRdb to about 2021). For the study in its entirety: AZD1222 recipients whose second dose came at about 4 weeks and those whose second dose came at about 12 weeks were combined into one group, since spike-specific TCR depth and breadth did not differ between the two schedules. TCR sequencing covered 230 or so trial participants: 200 to 220 given two doses of AZD1222 and 26 given two doses of MenACWY control vaccine. Trial participants were enrolled by age into 18-55, 56-69 and 70-plus year subgroups, with around 150, 28 and 57 TCR-sequenced participants respectively.

Inclusive of the bounding cysteine and phenylalanine, the CDR3 is 14 residues long. Of the read, only the CDR3 DNA is kept; its 42 bases are in frame from base 1. The trim is 6 bases for V and 1 base for J, with a gap of 11 bases between the germline ends. CDR1 SNHLY and CDR2 FYNNEI were looked up in the germline V gene. According to the study, the label for this sample's time point signals: baseline before first vaccination. The vaccinee samples were drawn from two UK trials, COV001 and COV002, one of which was a single-blind randomized controlled phase 2/3 trial testing AZD1222 (ChAdOx1 nCoV-19) in healthy adults. For TCRbeta chain sequencing, PBMC samples from trial participants were taken at day 0 and at day 28 after the second dose. Results the study describes overall, beyond this receptor: Because no day 14 peak-response samples were available, the repertoires could be characterized only after the peak T cell response. Vaccine-associated CD4 TCRs spanned the whole spike protein, with dominant responses in regions 160-218 and 743-854. Epitopes outside the regions mutated in the B.1.351 and B.1.1.7 variants were reportedly recognized by nearly half of the unique spike-specific TCRs. Participants were mostly white British and included more females than males, and it was suggested by the authors that clonal diversity may have been underestimated. In the small 56-69-year group, the increase in depth fell short of significance, most likely because of low power. A significant rise in spike-specific TCR breadth and depth was observed after two AZD1222 doses relative to day 0 and relative to MenACWY recipients. Conclusions about previously exposed vaccinees were limited because only a handful of AZD1222 recipients were SARS-CoV-2 seropositive at baseline.

The V and J segments used are TRBV2 and TRBJ2-3; the D gene is perhaps TRBD1, from 6 matching bases. This sequence originates from an adult in good health. Sample: peripheral blood, taken on day 0 of AZD1222 vaccination. The bases are TGTGCCAGCAGACCGACAGGTGGCACAGATACGCAGTATTTT. This translates into CASRPTGGTDTQYF.